This entry lists 20 T cell receptor beta chains sequenced from one sample in a study of cytomegalovirus exposure and HLA in healthy donors. Sequencing was performed with immunoSEQ multiplex PCR; in TCRdb, only in-frame clones are kept and a portion is missing. The sample has 130,000 to 150,000 clones, around nine tenths seen once; the top ten hold 7.5% to 10%. Sequences were obtained from PBMCs. These receptors were obtained from a woman aged 18-30 years in good health and CMV-seropositive.

The J gene is TRBJ1-1, the V gene TRBV9, with unresolved D. CDR1 is SGDLS and CDR2 is YYNGEE in the germline V gene. CDR3 length equals 16 residues. Trimming left V 3 bases short and J 6 bases short, with 21 bases between. DNA for the CDR3: TGTGCCAGCAGCGCACCAACGGGAGGGCCGGAACCTGAAGCTTTCTTT. As protein: CASSAPTGGPEPEAFF.

This chain links TRBV2 with TRBJ2-1; 9 bases are a match to TRBD1. The CDR3 totals 14 residues. V lost 6 bases, J lost 4 bases, and 4 bases stayed unmatched. From germline, CDR1 is SNHLY and CDR2 FYNNEI. In DNA, the CDR3 is TGTGCCAGCAGCGTACAGGGGGCATACAATGAGCAGTTCTTC. This translates into CASSVQGAYNEQFF.

V gene TRBV5-4 combines with J gene TRBJ1-1, with no clear D. Trimming stripped 3 bases from V and 0 bases from J, with 9 bases between. There are 14 residues in the CDR3. The germline V gene encodes CDR1 SGHNT and CDR2 YYREEE (reference sequence). The CDR3 loop reads CASSSDTMNTEAFF. The CDR3, as DNA: TGTGCCAGCAGCTCTGACACCATGAACACTGAAGCTTTCTTT. The full variable domain, with the rest looked up from reference TRBV5-4 and TRBJ1-1, is ETGVTQSPTHLIKTRGQQVTLRCSSQSGHNTVSWYQQALGQGPQFIFQYYREEENGRGNFPPRFSGLQFPNYSSELNVNALELDDSALYLCASSSDTMNTEAFFGQGTRLTVV.

This chain joins TRBV2 and TRBJ1-2; maybe TRBD1 (6 bases). Trimming stripped 7 bases from V and 2 bases from J, with 17 bases between. This CDR3 has 15 residues. Germline values: CDR1 SNHLY, CDR2 FYNNEI. The CDR3 here is CASTKGGGRNYGYTF. CDR3 DNA sequence: TGTGCCAGCACCAAAGGGGGGGGGAGGAACTATGGCTACACCTTC.

The chain combines TRBV6-1 with TRBJ1-6, with a possible D match to TRBD1 (5 bases). The V gene's germline CDR1 is MNHNS and CDR2 SASEGT. Trimming took off 7 bases at V and 6 bases at J, with 13 bases between the two ends. This CDR3 comprises 14 residues. The CDR3 DNA follows: TGTGCCAGCACCAGACAGTCGGGTAATTCACCCCTCCACTTT. Encoded protein: CASTRQSGNSPLHF.

The V and J genes are TRBV9 and TRBJ1-3; 7 bases line up with TRBD1. Germline assignment: CDR1 SGDLS and CDR2 YYNGEE. The CDR3 is made up of 15 amino acids. V lost 0 bases to trimming and J lost 2 bases; unmatched junction nucleotides: 2. The CDR3 nucleotides read TGTGCCAGCAGCGTAGGGGACAGCCCTGGAAACACCATATATTTT. Translation: CASSVGDSPGNTIYF.

This clone was detected ten times or more. This chain connects TRBV10-3 to TRBJ2-3; 9 bases match TRBD2. CDR1 and CDR2 from the germline V gene are ENHRY and SYGVKD. The CDR3 has 16 amino acids. After removal of 2 bases from V and 4 bases from J, the junction contained 7 bases not matched to a gene. In DNA form, the CDR3 reads TGTGCCATCAGTGAGAGGGCGGGAGGGCCGGCAGATACGCAGTATTTT. It specifies CAISERAGGPADTQYF.

The rearrangement links TRBV5-6 to TRBJ2-5; 9 bases align to TRBD1. The CDR3 totals 15 residues. The J segment lost 4 bases and the V segment lost 2 bases, leaving 6 bases of the junction unmatched. Per germline, CDR1 SGHDT and CDR2 YYEEEE. The CDR3 here is CASSFPGQGGETQYF. Written as DNA, the CDR3 is TGTGCCAGCAGCTTTCCGGGACAGGGAGGAGAGACCCAGTACTTC.

This chain connects TRBV5-4 to TRBJ2-1; TRBD1 matches at 11 bases. The germline gives CDR1 SGHNT, CDR2 YYREEE (reference sequence). The V segment lost 4 bases and the J segment 5 bases; nucleotides outside the gene matches: 5. This CDR3 spans 15 amino acids. CDR3: CASSRGQGADNEQFF. For the CDR3, the DNA is TGTGCCAGCAGCCGCGGACAGGGGGCGGACAATGAGCAGTTCTTC. Full variable domain (rest looked up from reference TRBV5-4 and TRBJ2-1): ETGVTQSPTHLIKTRGQQVTLRCSSQSGHNTVSWYQQALGQGPQFIFQYYREEENGRGNFPPRFSGLQFPNYSSELNVNALELDDSALYLCASSRGQGADNEQFFGPGTRLTVL.

The chain joins TRBV7-2 to TRBJ1-2; possibly TRBD1 for D (5 bases). Germline-derived CDR1 and CDR2 are SGHTA and FQGNSA. Trimming left V 5 bases short and J 4 bases short, with 17 bases between. The CDR3 length is 15 residues. CDR3 in DNA: TGTGCCAGCAGCAACACCCGCGGGGGGGGCTATGGCTACACCTTC. Protein product: CASSNTRGGGYGYTF.

The chain is built from TRBV4-1 and TRBJ2-3; 7 bases agree with TRBD1. Germline CDR1 and CDR2: MGHRA and YSYEKL. V shed 5 bases and J 3 bases; nucleotides not matched to a gene: 5. The CDR3 runs to 14 residues. The CDR3 DNA reads as TGCGCCAGCAGCAGGGACAGCAAGACAGATACGCAGTATTTT. This encodes CASSRDSKTDTQYF.

J is TRBJ2-1 and V is TRBV18; D is perhaps TRBD2 (6 bases). Germline V lookup: CDR1 KGHSH, CDR2 LQKENI. The CDR3 loop spans 12 amino acids. Trimming left V 2 bases short and J 7 bases short, with 6 bases between. CDR3 nucleotides: TGTGCCAGCTCACCAGGGGGGAATGAGCAGTTCTTC. It is translated as CASSPGGNEQFF.

The rearrangement links TRBV5-1 to TRBJ1-1; D is undetermined. V lost 5 bases, J lost 0 bases, and 11 bases lay in between. CDR3 size: 14 residues. Germline loops: CDR1 SGHRS, CDR2 YFSETQ. CDR3 sequence reads: CASREGAMNTEAFF. As DNA, the CDR3 is TGCGCCAGCAGGGAGGGCGCCATGAACACTGAAGCTTTCTTT.

V and J are TRBV19 and TRBJ2-5, with D maybe TRBD2 (6 bases). Germline CDR1 and CDR2: LNHDA and SQIVND (reference sequence). The CDR3 contains 14 residues. The ends were cut back, 5 bases at V and 7 bases at J, with 17 bases in the middle. CDR3 amino acids: CASSPLRLGGTQYF. CDR3 nucleotide sequence: TGTGCCAGTAGTCCCCTCCGGTTGGGGGGGACCCAGTACTTC.

This chain connects TRBV7-2 to TRBJ2-5; D is possibly TRBD2 (6 bases). Trimming pared 5 bases from V and 5 bases from J, leaving 15 bases between. This CDR3 is 14 amino acids long. The germline V gene encodes CDR1 SGHTA and CDR2 FQGNSA. The CDR3 is CASSRNGGPETQYF. In nucleotides, the CDR3 is TGTGCCAGCAGCCGAAACGGAGGGCCTGAGACCCAGTACTTC. Using reference TRBV7-2 and TRBJ2-5 for the parts outside the CDR3, the full variable domain is GAGVSQSPSNKVTEKGKDVELRCDPISGHTALYWYRQSLGQGLEFLIYFQGNSAPDKSGLPSDRFSAERTGGSVSTLTIQRTQQEDSAVYLCASSRNGGPETQYFGPGTRLLVL.

The table lists this clone with a few counts. The chain links TRBV15 to TRBJ2-7, with 13 bases identical to TRBD2. The CDR3 is 14 amino acids. With 1 base clipped from V and 6 bases from J, the junction kept 0 bases outside the gene matches. Germline values: CDR1 LNHNV, CDR2 YYDKDF (reference sequence). The chain's CDR3 is CATSRGLAGGEQYF. As DNA, the CDR3 is TGTGCCACCAGCAGAGGACTAGCGGGAGGCGAGCAGTACTTC.

The genes are TRBV28 and TRBJ1-1; 9 bases match TRBD1. The CDR3 extends over 15 amino acids. Germline trimming cut 4 bases from V and 2 bases from J; bases unmatched to any gene: 5. The germline V gene has CDR1 MDHEN and CDR2 SYDVKM. CDR3 DNA sequence: TGTGCCAGCAGTTCCCGGGACAGGGATAACACTGAAGCTTTCTTT. Translated, it gives CASSSRDRDNTEAFF.

The chain uses TRBV7-9 and TRBJ1-6; 8 bases match TRBD1. The CDR3 spans 17 residues. Unmatched junction bases numbered 9, after V lost 1 base and J lost 7 bases. CDR1 is SEHNR, CDR2 FQNEAQ, per germline (reference sequence). The CDR3 DNA sequence: TGTGCCAGCAGCTTAGTTTTAAGACAGGGGTCGAATTCACCCCTCCACTTT. This gives the protein CASSLVLRQGSNSPLHF.

Only one count was recorded for this clone. This CDR3 reads CASSLAGGPGQETQYF. CDR3 coding DNA: TGTGCCAGCAGCTTGGCGGGAGGGCCCGGCCAAGAGACCCAGTACTTC. The rearrangement uses TRBV5-4 and TRBJ2-5, with 8 bases that match TRBD2. From germline, CDR1 is SGHNT and CDR2 YYREEE (reference sequence). Trimming cost V 0 bases and J 1 base; bases outside gene matches: 5. The CDR3 extends over 16 amino acids.

The chain combines TRBV5-1 with TRBJ1-2; 8 nucleotides line up with TRBD1. Germline V gene lookup returns CDR1 SGHRS and CDR2 YFSETQ. Trimming cost V 2 bases and J 3 bases; bases outside gene matches: 6. The CDR3 is made up of 15 amino acids. This CDR3 reads CASSLGQGIHYGYTF. Here the CDR3 DNA reads TGCGCCAGCAGCTTAGGACAGGGCATCCACTATGGCTACACCTTC.